This entry concerns a single T cell receptor beta chain. The antigen remains undetermined. Genomic DNA from each subset was divided evenly over several immunoSEQ plates. TCRdb's copy holds only in-frame clones and misses some; the assay was immunoSEQ multiplex PCR. The sample yields more than 2,000,000 clones, approximately 95% seen once. The data were taken from a study of shared clonotypes between healthy human individuals. Notes on the study in general: Some naive CD4 clonotypes, 5% to 5.5%, turned up in common across a few donors.

V lost 3 bases and J lost 2, with 13 bases in between. The CDR3 runs to 15 residues. CDR1 and CDR2 from the germline V gene are LGHNA and YNFKEQ. The donors were all Caucasian adults (living in Nashville, Tennessee). It was into CD45RA+ naive and CD45RA-negative memory subsets that the CD4+ cells were split. This TCR came from a man aged 18 to 30 in good health. Some clones in this sample may be carry-over from other donors' samples. Input material: naive CD4+ T cells from PBMCs. Subset defined: CD45RA+ positively selected. This chain uses TRBV4-2 with TRBJ1-2; maybe TRBD1 (5 bases). CDR3 DNA: TGTGCCAGCAGCCAGGGGGTCATGGCCAACTATGGCTACACCTTC. This codes for CASSQGVMANYGYTF.